These 14 T cell receptor beta chains came from one sample sequenced in a study of PD-1 blockade in classical Hodgkin lymphoma. Data came from immunoSEQ multiplex PCR; TCRdb stores just in-frame clones and leaves some out. This table has around 970 clones, roughly four fifths appearing once. The patients all showed relapse after autologous stem cell transplantation, while their brentuximab vedotin exposure varied. By magnetic negative selection, CD8+ T cells were isolated from the thawed PBMCs. Sequenced here: CD8+ T cells from blood, sampled at baseline. The receptors originated from a human donor with classical Hodgkin lymphoma.

This clone was detected only a few times. The V and J genes are TRBV29-1 and TRBJ2-5; D gene uncertain. The CDR3 is 13 amino acids. CDR1 is SQVTM, CDR2 ANQGSEA, per germline. The V gene lost 0 bases and the J gene lost 9 bases, with 14 bases spanning the gap. The CDR3 reads CSVEDRPTGAQYF. CDR3 nucleotide sequence: TGCAGCGTTGAAGATCGCCCTACTGGCGCCCAGTACTTC.

This clone came up a few times. This rearrangement joins TRBV6-1 to TRBJ2-7; 10 bases are shared with TRBD2. The V and J ends lost 4 bases and 5 bases, in that order; junction bases with no gene match: 5. Germline V gene sequence: CDR1 MNHNS, CDR2 SASEGT. This CDR3 spans 14 amino acids. As DNA, the CDR3 is TGTGCCAGCAGTGTGCTAGCGGGAGTGGACGAGCAGTACTTC. It specifies CASSVLAGVDEQYF.

The chain links TRBV7-9 to TRBJ2-3; 12 bases map to TRBD2. Germline assignment: CDR1 SEHNR and CDR2 FQNEAQ (reference sequence). Germline trimming cut 11 bases from V and 4 bases from J; bases unmatched to any gene: 13. The CDR3 loop spans 16 amino acids. The chain's CDR3 is CAVLGLAGGGPDTQYF. In DNA form, the CDR3 reads TGTGCCGTTTTGGGGCTAGCGGGAGGGGGACCAGATACGCAGTATTTT.

CDR3 DNA: TGTGCCAGCAGCCGGTACTATGGCTACACCTTC. Translation gives CASSRYYGYTF. The chain is built from TRBV6-1 and TRBJ1-2; D not certain. The CDR3 extends over 11 amino acids. Germline V gene sequence: CDR1 MNHNS, CDR2 SASEGT. The V gene lost 6 bases and the J gene lost 3 bases, with 5 bases spanning the gap.

The chain carries TRBV7-9 and TRBJ1-1; no clear D gene. Germline V CDR1 and CDR2: SEHNR, FQNEAQ (reference sequence). The CDR3 has 11 residues. The germline V and J ends were trimmed by 4 bases and 8 bases, with 8 bases remaining between them. CDR3 nucleotide sequence: TGTGCCAGCAGCTCTGGTTACGAAGCTTTCTTT. This gives the protein CASSSGYEAFF.

The rearrangement uses TRBV5-1 and TRBJ1-4; D is unresolved. CDR3 length: 17 amino acids. In germline, CDR1 is SGHRS, CDR2 YFSETQ. Trimming shortened V by 2 bases and J by 0 bases, and 14 bases separated the two germline ends. In DNA, the CDR3 is TGCGCCAGCAGCTTAACACAGCGCCCGGCAACTAATGAAAAACTGTTTTTT. It specifies CASSLTQRPATNEKLFF.

This clone was observed a few times. The genes are TRBV4-1 and TRBJ1-5; tentative D call: TRBD1 (5 bases). Per the germline V gene, CDR1 is MGHRA and CDR2 is YSYEKL. V was pared by 0 bases and J by 7 bases, with 13 bases between. The CDR3 has 15 residues. The DNA for the CDR3 is TGCGCCAGCAGCCAAGATCTACCAGGGTTACAGCCCCAGCATTTT. It codes for CASSQDLPGLQPQHF.

The J gene is TRBJ2-7, the V gene TRBV7-9; 8 bases agree with TRBD2. Germline lookup yields CDR1 SEHNR and CDR2 FQNEAQ (reference sequence). Trimming removed 5 bases from V and 6 bases from J; junction bases left unmatched: 6. The length of the CDR3 is 13 residues. The CDR3 reads CASSRTSSSEQYF. CDR3 sequence (DNA): TGTGCCAGCAGCAGGACTAGCTCTTCCGAGCAGTACTTC.

V and J are TRBV4-1 and TRBJ1-1; D is undetermined. The CDR3 has 14 amino acids. Trimming took off 4 bases at V and 4 bases at J, with 13 bases between the two ends. Germline V gene lookup returns CDR1 MGHRA and CDR2 YSYEKL. The CDR3 DNA follows: TGCGCCAGCAGCCCTTCCTCTATGTCCACTGAAGCTTTCTTT. Translated: CASSPSSMSTEAFF.

The chain links TRBV7-9 to TRBJ2-7, with D maybe TRBD2 (5 bases). The CDR3 extends over 12 amino acids. CDR1 SEHNR and CDR2 FQNEAQ come from the germline V gene (reference sequence). Trimming took off 6 bases at V and 1 base at J, with 7 bases between the two ends. The CDR3 sequence is CASRRDSYEQYF. The CDR3 DNA is TGTGCCAGCAGGAGGGATTCCTACGAGCAGTACTTC.

This chain links TRBV29-1 with TRBJ1-1; D ambiguous. The V and J ends lost 0 bases and 8 bases respectively, with 7 bases between them. CDR3 length: 11 residues. Germline V gene data show CDR1 as SQVTM and CDR2 as ANQGSEA. Written as DNA, the CDR3 is TGCAGCGTTGAAGATCCACCGGAAGCTTTCTTT. The encoded protein is CSVEDPPEAFF.

V is TRBV5-4 and J is TRBJ2-7, with D perhaps TRBD1 or TRBD2 (5 bases each). With 4 bases removed from V and 1 base from J, the gap between germline ends came to 9 bases. Germline lookup yields CDR1 SGHNT and CDR2 YYREEE (reference sequence). The CDR3 is 13 residues long. The CDR3 region is CASSPGRSYEQYF. The CDR3 region has the DNA TGTGCCAGCAGCCCAGGGAGATCCTACGAGCAGTACTTC.

The chain links TRBV7-3 to TRBJ2-1; 11 bases align to TRBD2. J was trimmed by 2 bases and V by 5 bases; bases with no gene match: 2. Germline V gene lookup returns CDR1 SGHTA and CDR2 FQGTGA. The CDR3 sequence is 15 residues long. Here the CDR3 reads CASSPLAGAYNEQFF. CDR3 coding DNA: TGTGCCAGCAGCCCACTAGCGGGAGCCTACAATGAGCAGTTCTTC.

DNA for the CDR3: TGTGCCAGCAGTTTATCCGGGGGCCACGAGCAGTACTTC. Its protein product is CASSLSGGHEQYF. This rearrangement joins TRBV27 to TRBJ2-7; either TRBD1 or TRBD2 may supply D (6 bases each). Germline CDR1 and CDR2: MNHEY and SMNVEV (reference sequence). The CDR3 contains 13 residues. With 0 bases removed from V and 5 bases from J, the gap between germline ends came to 8 bases.